The rows below give T cell receptor beta chains drawn from one sample of a study of cytomegalovirus exposure and HLA in healthy donors. Profiling relied on immunoSEQ multiplex PCR, and the TCRdb table lists in-frame clones only, not all of them. Of 85,000 to 90,000 clones listed, approximately 70% were seen once; the top ten hold 2.1%. The specimen was PBMCs. Receptors were obtained from a man aged 30 to 39 in good health and CMV-seronegative. The CDR3 runs from the conserved cysteine through the conserved F or W. The D gene is left open where the match is weak. Clone size is stated in some rows and not others, as once, few, many or a class when expanded.

V	D	length	J	size	DNA	CDR3
TRBV5-1	TRBD1	14	TRBJ1-4	NA	TGCGCCAGCAGCGGGGGACAGGGGAGTGAAAAACTGTTTTTT	CASSGGQGSEKLFF
TRBV28	NA	15	TRBJ1-5	NA	TGTGCCAGCAGTTTGGCAGTTTATAGCAATCAGCCCCAGCATTTT	CASSLAVYSNQPQHF
TRBV5-1	TRBD1	17	TRBJ1-1	NA	TGCGCCAGCAGCAAGGGACAGGGGGCTGGGATGAACACTGAAGCTTTCTTT	CASSKGQGAGMNTEAFF
TRBV29-1	NA	14	TRBJ1-5	NA	TGCAGCGTTGTTTCAGGGTATAGCAATCAGCCCCAGCATTTT	CSVVSGYSNQPQHF
TRBV14	NA	13	TRBJ2-3	medium-sized	TGTGCCAGCAGCCAGATAGGGGCAGATACGCAGTATTTT	CASSQIGADTQYF
TRBV5-4	NA	13	TRBJ2-7	NA	TGTGCCAGCAGCGGGCACAGCTCCTACGAGCAGTACTTC	CASSGHSSYEQYF
TRBV5-1	NA	14	TRBJ1-4	NA	TGCGCCAGCAGCTTAGAGACAACTAATGAAAAACTGTTTTTT	CASSLETTNEKLFF
TRBV11-2	TRBD1	15	TRBJ1-5	NA	TGTGCCAGCAGCTTCACAGGGGGCATAGGGCAGCCCCAGCATTTT	CASSFTGGIGQPQHF
TRBV9	NA	13	TRBJ1-3	NA	TGTGCCAGCAGCACCGGGTTGGAAAACACCATATATTTT	CASSTGLENTIYF
TRBV14	TRBD2	13	TRBJ2-7	NA	TGTGCCAGCAGCCAAGTCCAAGCGGGGTGGCAGTACTTC	CASSQVQAGWQYF
TRBV30	NA	12	TRBJ2-5	NA	TGTGCCTGGAGCCCGCAACTTGAAACCCAGTACTTC	CAWSPQLETQYF
TRBV18	TRBD1	16	TRBJ2-4	NA	TGTGCCAGCTCACCATCGGGACAGGGGGGTCCAAACATTCAGTACTTC	CASSPSGQGGPNIQYF
TRBV6-5	NA	14	TRBJ1-1	NA	TGTGCCAGCAGTTACTCGGGGGCGAGCACTGAAGCTTTCTTT	CASSYSGASTEAFF
TRBV2	NA	13	TRBJ1-3	few	TGTGCCAGCACCCTATTGAAGGGAAACACCATATATTTT	CASTLLKGNTIYF
TRBV7-2	TRBD1	14	TRBJ1-2	NA	TGTGCCAGCAGCTTTGACAGGGTGGGGTATGGCTACACCTTC	CASSFDRVGYGYTF
TRBV6-5	NA	14	TRBJ1-1	NA	TGTGCCAGCAGTCCAAGACTTCCGAACACTGAAGCTTTCTTT	CASSPRLPNTEAFF
TRBV19	TRBD1	15	TRBJ1-2	NA	TGTGCCAGTAGTATAGCCCGGACAGGGGCGTATGGCTACACCTTC	CASSIARTGAYGYTF
TRBV6-1	NA	14	TRBJ1-1	medium-sized	TGTGCCAGCAGCCCAAGTATAGAGAACACTGAAGCTTTCTTT	CASSPSIENTEAFF
TRBV30	NA	15	TRBJ1-1	NA	TGTGCCTGGAGTGTACCCAGGGAAGGGTTGACTGAAGCTTTCTTT	CAWSVPREGLTEAFF
TRBV7-2	NA	15	TRBJ2-7	NA	TGTGCCAGCAGTCGGAGGGGTCCCAGCTCCTACGAGCAGTACTTC	CASSRRGPSSYEQYF
TRBV5-1	TRBD2	13	TRBJ2-3	NA	TGCGCCAGCAGCTACCTCGGGGGGGATACGCAGTATTTT	CASSYLGGDTQYF
TRBV11-3	TRBD2	18	TRBJ2-2	NA	TGTGCCAGCAGCCACAGGAGCGGGAGCTTCGCGAACACCGGGGAGCTGTTTTTT	CASSHRSGSFANTGELFF
TRBV19	NA	14	TRBJ2-7	NA	TGTGCCAGTAGTATGCAGGGGGGCACGTACGAGCAGTACTTC	CASSMQGGTYEQYF
TRBV6-4	NA	13	TRBJ1-1	NA	TGTGCCAGCAGTGCCCAGATGAACACTGAAGCTTTCTTT	CASSAQMNTEAFF
TRBV18	TRBD2	16	TRBJ2-7	NA	TGTGCCAGCTCACACCTAGGGACTAGCGTCTCCTACGAGCAGTACTTC	CASSHLGTSVSYEQYF
TRBV4-2	TRBD2	15	TRBJ2-3	NA	TGTGCCAGCAGCCAAGAAAGCGGGGGGACAGATACGCAGTATTTT	CASSQESGGTDTQYF
TRBV13	NA	14	TRBJ1-1	once	TGTGCCAGCAGCACAACGGACAGAGGGACTGAAGCTTTCTTT	CASSTTDRGTEAFF
TRBV27	NA	12	TRBJ2-7	NA	TGTGCCAGCAGTCGGGACATCGGCGAGCAGTACTTC	CASSRDIGEQYF
TRBV27	NA	12	TRBJ1-4	NA	TGTGCCAGCAGTCTCGGGGGTGAAAAACTGTTTTTT	CASSLGGEKLFF
TRBV2	TRBD1	14	TRBJ2-7	NA	TGTGCCAGCACTTGGACAGGGGGCTCCTACGAGCAGTACTTC	CASTWTGGSYEQYF
TRBV29-1	NA	12	TRBJ2-7	NA	TGCAGCGTTGGACAACCCGCTAACGAGCAGTACTTC	CSVGQPANEQYF
TRBV4-1	TRBD1	19	TRBJ1-1	NA	TGCGCCAGCAGCCAGCAGGGACAGACGACAGGGATACTGGCCACTGAAGCTTTCTTT	CASSQQGQTTGILATEAFF
TRBV30	TRBD1	15	TRBJ2-2	NA	TGTGCCTGGAGTGTAAGGGACAGGGGCACCGGGGAGCTGTTTTTT	CAWSVRDRGTGELFF
TRBV27	NA	13	TRBJ1-1	few	TGTGCCAGCAGTTTGGGAGCGAACACTGAAGCTTTCTTT	CASSLGANTEAFF
TRBV6-1	NA	15	TRBJ1-5	NA	TGTGCCAGCAGTGTGGCAAGGACAGCTAATCAGCCCCAGCATTTT	CASSVARTANQPQHF
TRBV5-4	TRBD2	16	TRBJ2-7	few	TGTGCCAGCACCTCTCGGACTAGCGGGATCTTGGGTGAGCAGTACTTC	CASTSRTSGILGEQYF
TRBV7-9	TRBD1	15	TRBJ1-6	NA	TGTGCCAGCAGTCGACAGGGGGCCAAAAATTCACCCCTCCACTTT	CASSRQGAKNSPLHF
TRBV5-4	NA	15	TRBJ1-1	NA	TGTGCCAGCAGCCTGAACAGGATACTGAACACTGAAGCTTTCTTT	CASSLNRILNTEAFF
TRBV28	TRBD1	16	TRBJ1-2	NA	TGTGCCAGCAGTTCCGGACAGGGAGCAGATAACTATGGCTACACCTTC	CASSSGQGADNYGYTF
TRBV9	NA	12	TRBJ2-7	NA	TGTGCCAGCAGCGGGCAGTCCTACGAGCAGTACTTC	CASSGQSYEQYF